This is a list of T cell receptor beta chains from one sample in a study of blood T cells in healthy people across ages. From the 5' RACE reads, TCRdb called clonotypes with MiXCR, one entry per CDR3 protein. The table lists 800,000 to 1,000,000 distinct CDR3 sequences, roughly 52% of them singletons. The material sequenced was blood. These receptors were collected from a man aged 25 to 40 in good health. Each CDR3 is given with its conserved first and last residue. The D gene is left open where the match is weak. Clone size appears in some rows only: once, few, many, or a class for an expanded clone.

v_gene	j_gene	abundance	d_gene	CDR3aa	CDR3nt
TRBV9	TRBJ1-2	-	-	CASSEGGGRGYTF	TGTGCCAGCAGCGAGGGTGGGGGGCGAGGCTACACCTTC
TRBV12-5	TRBJ1-1	few	-	CASGLIEGQLNTEAFF	TGTGCTAGTGGTTTGATTGAAGGACAGTTGAACACTGAAGCTTTCTTT
TRBV4-3	TRBJ2-2	-	-	CASSQVRGTTGELFF	TGCGCCAGCAGCCAAGTCAGGGGAACCACCGGGGAGCTGTTTTTT
TRBV12-3/TRBV12-4	TRBJ2-3	-	TRBD2	CASLAGVTGTQYF	TGTGCCAGCCTGGCGGGGGTCACAGGTACGCAGTATTTT
TRBV6-6	TRBJ2-7	-	-	CRTGHGDYEQYF	TGCCGTACAGGGCACGGGGACTACGAGCAGTACTTC
TRBV15	TRBJ2-2	-	-	CATSFSLTGTSAGELFF	TGTGCCACCAGCTTCTCTCTAACGGGCACCTCGGCCGGGGAGCTGTTTTTT
TRBV28	TRBJ2-2	-	TRBD2	CASVGLAGELFF	TGTGCCAGCGTAGGACTAGCCGGGGAGCTGTTTTTT
TRBV28	TRBJ2-5	-	-	CASSSLDTYQETQYF	TGTGCCAGCAGTTCCCTCGACACGTACCAAGAGACCCAGTACTTC
TRBV6-2/TRBV6-3	TRBJ2-1	-	-	CASSYMLNNEQFF	TGTGCCAGCAGTTACATGCTTAATAATGAGCAGTTCTTC
TRBV25-1	TRBJ2-1	-	-	CASSESGITYNEQFF	TGTGCCAGCAGTGAGTCAGGGATAACCTACAATGAGCAGTTCTTC
TRBV9	TRBJ1-1	-	-	CASSDQGSITEAFF	TGTGCCAGCAGCGACCAGGGTAGTATCACTGAAGCTTTCTTT
TRBV6-2/TRBV6-3	TRBJ2-5	-	TRBD2	CASRTSGAEGTQYF	TGTGCCAGCAGGACTAGCGGGGCTGAGGGGACCCAGTACTTC
TRBV5-1	TRBJ1-2	-	-	CASSLPAENYGYTF	TGCGCCAGCAGCTTGCCCGCGGAAAACTATGGCTACACCTTC
TRBV7-9	TRBJ2-1	-	TRBD2	CASSPRTSGQNNEQFF	TGTGCCAGCAGCCCCCGGACTAGCGGGCAGAACAATGAGCAGTTCTTC
TRBV9	TRBJ1-6	-	-	CASSVDQGMGSPPHF	TGTGCCAGCAGCGTAGATCAGGGGATGGGCTCACCCCCCCACTTT
TRBV4-1	TRBJ2-6	-	-	CASSQINSGANVLTF	TGCGCCAGCAGCCAAATAAACTCTGGGGCCAACGTCCTGACTTTC
TRBV6-2/TRBV6-3	TRBJ2-7	few	TRBD2	CASTPTGTSGSYEQYF	TGTGCCAGCACCCCAACCGGGACTAGCGGTTCCTACGAGCAGTACTTC
TRBV4-1	TRBJ2-7	-	TRBD1	CASSPRTGHYEQYF	TGCGCCAGCAGCCCCCGGACAGGGCACTACGAGCAGTACTTC
TRBV7-2	TRBJ1-5	-	-	CASSLARNGQPQHF	TGTGCCAGCAGCTTAGCCCGGAATGGTCAGCCCCAGCATTTT
TRBV30	TRBJ1-6	-	TRBD1	CAWKGDRDSSPLHF	TGTGCCTGGAAGGGGGACAGGGATAGTTCACCCCTCCACTTT
TRBV2	TRBJ2-4	-	TRBD2	CASSEVAGASKNIQYF	TGTGCCAGCAGTGAGGTAGCGGGGGCCTCCAAAAACATTCAGTACTTC
TRBV7-2	TRBJ2-1	-	TRBD1	CASSLGTGTYEQFF	TGTGCCAGCAGCTTAGGGACAGGGACCTACGAGCAGTTCTTC
TRBV2	TRBJ1-6	few	-	CASDRDRSSYNSPLHF	TGTGCCAGCGATCGGGACCGAAGCTCCTATAATTCACCCCTCCACTTT
TRBV4-1	TRBJ1-5	few	TRBD1	CASSQEGPRDSRGNSNQPQHF	TGCGCCAGCAGCCAAGAGGGGCCCCGGGACAGCAGGGGGAATAGCAATCAGCCCCAGCATTTT